This TCR beta chain stems from a study of beta chain features in type 1 diabetes. Overall study results and limits: Shorter TCRB CDR3s, moderately but significantly so, were found in Type 1 diabetes patients in all four CD4+ subsets.

This CDR3 has 14 amino acids. Trimming pared 11 bases from V and 5 bases from J, leaving 21 bases between. Germline V gene data show CDR1 as MNHNS and CDR2 as SASEGT. As every portion of the isolated RNA was reverse transcribed, the sequencing read expressed TCRB transcripts. Sequencing used immunoSEQ multiplex PCR; TCRdb keeps in-frame clones, though not all of them. The sample has about 700,000 clones, around 15% seen once. About this clone: Its specificity is unknown.

The sequenced sample was naive CD4+ T cells from blood. This sequence originates from a man in his late teens or twenties with type 1 diabetes. The chain is built from TRBV6-1 and TRBJ2-5, with D possibly TRBD2 on 5 matching bases. CDR3 protein: CAGRRGRVGETQYF. The DNA for the CDR3 is TGTGCCGGGCGACGGGGTAGGGTTGGCGAGACCCAGTACTTC.